The rows below give T cell receptor beta chains drawn from one sample of a study of blood T cell repertoires in COVID-19. This table comes from immunoSEQ multiplex PCR, and its TCRdb copy is limited to in-frame clones, with some not included. The data show about 210,000 clones, about nine tenths seen once. Source material: PBMCs or T cells enriched from blood (not recorded which). The receptors come from a man in his late teens or twenties with acute COVID-19. CDR3s include the opening cysteine and the closing phenylalanine or tryptophan. The order of the fields is D gene, J gene, clone size, V gene, CDR3 DNA, CDR3 protein. D genes are given only for firm matches. Size values are once, few and many counts, or a class for expanded clones, and some rows have none.

TRBD2,TRBJ2-7,once,TRBV6-5,TGTGCCAGCAGTCTTAGCGGGAGCTTCCACGAGCAGTACTTC,CASSLSGSFHEQYF
NA,TRBJ2-1,NA,TRBV7-9,TGTGCCAGCAGCTTAGACTCCCCATGGCAGTTCTTC,CASSLDSPWQFF
TRBD2,TRBJ2-5,NA,TRBV6-5,TGTGCCAGCAGTTACTCTCCGACTAGCACCAGGGAGACCCAGTACTTC,CASSYSPTSTRETQYF
NA,TRBJ1-5,NA,TRBV9,TGTGCCAGCAGCGCTAGTCCGACGGGCAATCAGCCCCAGCATTTT,CASSASPTGNQPQHF
TRBD2,TRBJ2-1,NA,TRBV5-1,TGCGCCAGCAGTCAGACTAGCGAGGCCCAGTTCTTC,CASSQTSEAQFF
TRBD1,TRBJ1-3,NA,TRBV9,TGTGCCAGCAGCGGGACAGGCAGGGACACCATATATTTT,CASSGTGRDTIYF
NA,TRBJ2-5,NA,TRBV7-2,TGTGCCAGCAGCTCCAAAGAGACCCAGTACTTC,CASSSKETQYF
TRBD2,TRBJ2-3,NA,TRBV7-8,TGTGCCAGCAGCTTAGGGGTCCGGCGGGAGGGCCGTTCAGATACGCAGTATTTT,CASSLGVRREGRSDTQYF
NA,TRBJ2-5,NA,TRBV5-1,TGCGCCAGCGCCGGGAGAGAGGAGACCCAGTACTTC,CASAGREETQYF
TRBD1,TRBJ1-2,once,TRBV5-5,TGTGCCAGCAGGGTCGACAGGGGGCTAAATAACTATGGCTACACCTTC,CASRVDRGLNNYGYTF
TRBD2,TRBJ2-7,NA,TRBV11-3,TGTGCCAGCAGCCGGACTAGCGGGACTACTAACGAGCAGTACTTC,CASSRTSGTTNEQYF
NA,TRBJ1-1,NA,TRBV5-4,TGTGCCAGCCTGTCAAACCCGGACATGGGTTCGGCTTTCTTT,CASLSNPDMGSAFF
NA,TRBJ1-1,once,TRBV7-9,TGTGCCAGCAGCGCGGGGACGTTGGGACGGAGCCCCTCGGGTGAAGCTTTCTTT,CASSAGTLGRSPSGEAFF
TRBD1,TRBJ1-2,NA,TRBV4-1,TGCGCCACCCGGGACAGGGCGAGCTATGGCTACACCTTC,CATRDRASYGYTF
NA,TRBJ2-5,NA,TRBV28,TGTGCCAGCAGCCCTCTGACGGACCGTGAGGGGACCCAGTACTTC,CASSPLTDREGTQYF
NA,TRBJ2-7,few,TRBV4-2,TGTGCCAGCAGCCAAGTTCCGACAGGCCCCTACGAGCAGTACTTC,CASSQVPTGPYEQYF
TRBD2,TRBJ2-7,NA,TRBV29-1,TGCAGCGTTGAAGATAGCGGGAGGGCATACGAGCAGTACTTC,CSVEDSGRAYEQYF
TRBD2,TRBJ2-1,NA,TRBV24-1,TGTGCCACCAGTGATCCCAGCGGGGGGAATGAGCAGTTCTTC,CATSDPSGGNEQFF